Below, 28 T cell receptor beta chains from the same sample are listed, as sequenced in a study of tissue T cells after allogeneic stem cell transplantation. The data were produced by immunoSEQ multiplex PCR, yet TCRdb's version contains in-frame clones alone and is incomplete. Of under 4,500 clones detected, roughly 66% appear once; the ten largest clones hold under 7.5%. The input for sequencing was left colon tissue, taken at autopsy. Every receptor here comes from a male donor older than 55 with lung cancer.

V is TRBV3-1 (or the pseudogene TRBV3-2) and J is TRBJ1-2; the match to TRBD1 covers 10 bases. With V trimmed by 4 bases and J by 7 bases, 12 bases remained unmatched. The CDR3 length is 16 residues. CDR1 and CDR2 (germline): LGHDT, YNNKEL (reference sequence). CDR3 region: CASSPLPTGGRGGYTF. The CDR3 DNA follows: TGTGCCAGCAGCCCCCTCCCGACAGGGGGCAGGGGTGGCTACACCTTC.

V usage is TRBV29-1 and J usage is TRBJ2-2; D possibly corresponds to TRBD1 (7 bases). The CDR3 is made up of 13 amino acids. The ends were cut back, 5 bases at V and 4 bases at J, with 11 bases in the middle. The V gene's germline CDR1 is SQVTM and CDR2 ANQGSEA. CDR3 sequence (DNA): TGCAGCGTTAAGCAGGGGGGCACCGGGGAGCTGTTTTTT. Protein sequence: CSVKQGGTGELFF.

V is TRBV19 and J is TRBJ1-4; tentatively, D is TRBD1 (6 bases). V was pared by 3 bases and J by 8 bases, with 10 bases between. Germline CDR1 is LNHDA and CDR2 is SQIVND (reference sequence). The CDR3 has 13 residues. For the CDR3, the DNA is TGTGCCAGTAGTATCCCAGGGGAAGAAAAACTGTTTTTT. Amino acid sequence: CASSIPGEEKLFF.

The chain is built from TRBV11-2 and TRBJ1-4, with 9 bases aligning to TRBD1. With V trimmed by 5 bases and J by 8 bases, 3 bases remained unmatched. The CDR3 is 13 amino acids. Germline V CDR1 and CDR2: SGHAT, FQNNGV. CDR3 DNA: TGTGCCAGCAGCCGGGGACAGGGAGAAAAACTGTTTTTT. It encodes CASSRGQGEKLFF.

The chain carries TRBV15 and TRBJ1-2, with 9 bases identical to TRBD1. V gave up 1 base and J gave up 8 bases; unmatched junction bases: 8. The CDR3 length is 15 residues. Germline V gene sequence: CDR1 LNHNV, CDR2 YYDKDF (reference sequence). The CDR3 nucleotides are TGTGCCACCAGCAGAGCGGGACAGGGAAGGAGAGGCTACACCTTC. Its protein is CATSRAGQGRRGYTF.

The rearrangement joins TRBV7-2 to TRBJ2-3, with 9 nucleotides matching TRBD1. CDR1 is SGHTA, CDR2 FQGNSA, per germline. The CDR3 is made up of 14 amino acids. Losses at the gene ends were 5 bases for V and 4 bases for J; bases not matched to a gene: 4. This CDR3 reads CASSGGQGADTQYF. CDR3 coding DNA: TGTGCCAGCAGCGGGGGACAGGGCGCAGATACGCAGTATTTT.

The chain combines TRBV6-2 or TRBV6-3 with TRBJ1-1; D gene ambiguous. Trimming shortened V by 2 bases and J by 8 bases, and 9 bases separated the two germline ends. The CDR3 extends over 12 amino acids. Germline assignment: CDR1 MNHEY and CDR2 SVGEGT. The CDR3 is CASSYVISEAFF. The CDR3 DNA reads TGTGCCAGCAGTTACGTTATCAGCGAAGCTTTCTTT.

In its sample, this clone is large. The chain uses TRBV28 and TRBJ2-7; D is unresolved. Germline assignment: CDR1 MDHEN and CDR2 SYDVKM. The CDR3 has 14 residues. V lost 3 bases to trimming and J lost 2 bases, with 11 bases between them. This CDR3 is CASSFVGLTYEQYF. Written as DNA, the CDR3 is TGTGCCAGCAGTTTCGTGGGGTTGACCTACGAGCAGTACTTC.

The rearrangement joins TRBV14 to TRBJ1-6; the D gene is possibly TRBD1 (5 bases). V lost 0 bases and J 9 bases, leaving 12 bases between the germline ends. CDR3 length: 15 residues. Germline V lookup: CDR1 SGHDN, CDR2 FVKESK. The CDR3 protein is CASSQERGGFSPLHF. CDR3 in DNA: TGTGCCAGCAGCCAAGAGAGGGGAGGGTTTTCACCCCTCCACTTT.

The rearrangement joins TRBV5-1 to TRBJ2-4, with D tentatively TRBD1 (6 bases). The CDR3 runs to 15 residues. V lost 3 bases, J lost 9 bases, and 19 bases lay in between. The germline gives CDR1 SGHRS, CDR2 YFSETQ. CDR3 bases: TGCGCCAGCAGCTCGGACAGTATGGTTAGTAGCATTCAGTACTTC. Its protein product is CASSSDSMVSSIQYF.

This chain joins TRBV15 and TRBJ2-3; D not resolved. Germline V gene data show CDR1 as LNHNV and CDR2 as YYDKDF (reference sequence). Trimming stripped 1 base from V and 1 base from J, with 6 bases between. CDR3 length equals 14 residues. This CDR3 reads CATSRGAGTDTQYF. The DNA for the CDR3 is TGTGCCACCAGCAGAGGGGCAGGCACAGATACGCAGTATTTT.

V and J are TRBV9 and TRBJ1-1; D may be TRBD1 (6 bases). Germline CDR1 SGDLS, CDR2 YYNGEE. The V end lost 7 bases, the J end lost 5 bases, and 18 bases lay between the germline ends. CDR3 length: 14 residues. In nucleotides, the CDR3 is TGTGCCAGCGCCCCGGGCAGGGGAAGTACTGAAGCTTTCTTT. This codes for CASAPGRGSTEAFF.

The V gene is TRBV12-5, the J gene TRBJ1-2, with no clear D. Between the trimmed V and J ends, which lost 1 base and 2 bases, there was a span of 5 bases. The CDR3 covers 13 residues. Germline-derived CDR1 and CDR2 are LGHNT and FRNRAP. The CDR3 reads CASGLGINYGYTF. Here the CDR3 DNA reads TGTGCTAGTGGTTTGGGGATCAACTATGGCTACACCTTC. Together with reference TRBV12-5 and TRBJ1-2, the CDR3 gives the full variable domain: DARVTQTPRHKVTEMGQEVTMRCQPILGHNTVFWYRQTMMQGLELLAYFRNRAPLDDSGMPKDRFSAEMPDATLATLKIQPSEPRDSAVYFCASGLGINYGYTFGSGTRLTVV.

This clone was detected only once. The chain uses TRBV6-1 and TRBJ2-3; TRBD2 is a possible D gene (7 bases). This CDR3 is built from 16 residues. The V gene's germline CDR1 is MNHNS and CDR2 SASEGT. The V and J ends lost 6 bases and 2 bases respectively, with 18 bases between them. CDR3 nucleotides: TGTGCCAGCAGGGAAAGGGGGGGGGTTTCCACAGATACGCAGTATTTT. This codes for CASRERGGVSTDTQYF.

This chain uses TRBV5-4 with TRBJ2-6, with 7 bases matching TRBD1. Germline V gives CDR1 SGHNT, CDR2 YYREEE (reference sequence). This CDR3 has 17 residues. The junction had 6 bases not matched to a gene; V was cut back by 3 bases and J by 0 bases. The CDR3 bases are TGTGCCAGCAGCTCCGGGACAGACTACTCTGGGGCCAACGTCCTGACTTTC. It encodes CASSSGTDYSGANVLTF.

As for this clone: At the DNA level, this CDR3 is encoded by other sequences in the same sample as well. V is TRBV7-2 and J is TRBJ1-6; possibly TRBD1 for D (5 bases). The CDR3 sequence is 13 residues long. Germline-derived CDR1 and CDR2 are SGHTA and FQGNSA. Trimming took 3 bases from V and 9 from J, leaving 9 bases between them. The CDR3 nucleotides are TGTGCCAGCAGCTTGGGACCGGGTTCACCCCTCCACTTT. Its translation is CASSLGPGSPLHF.

V is TRBV7-2 and J is TRBJ1-2; a possible D gene is TRBD1 (5 bases). Trimming stripped 0 bases from V and 6 bases from J, with 14 bases between. The CDR3 consists of 15 residues. In germline, CDR1 is SGHTA, CDR2 FQGNSA. CDR3 sequence reads: CASSLALRQGNGYTF. CDR3 DNA sequence: TGTGCCAGCAGCTTAGCGCTTCGGCAGGGCAATGGCTACACCTTC.

This clone was counted between two and nine times. The chain recombines TRBV7-2 with TRBJ2-7; 8 bases match TRBD2. The length of the CDR3 is 15 residues. The V and J ends lost 3 bases and 2 bases, in that order; junction bases with no gene match: 6. Germline loops: CDR1 SGHTA, CDR2 FQGNSA. The CDR3 DNA follows: TGTGCCAGCAGCTTTACGGGAGGGCAACCCTACGAGCAGTACTTC. This codes for CASSFTGGQPYEQYF.

The chain combines TRBV7-2 with TRBJ2-7; possible D gene TRBD2, 6 bases. V lost 3 bases and J lost 0, with 9 bases in between. From germline, CDR1 is SGHTA and CDR2 FQGNSA. The CDR3 has 14 residues. The CDR3 region has the DNA TGTGCCAGCAGCTTCTACGGGAGCTCCTACGAGCAGTACTTC. Its protein product is CASSFYGSSYEQYF.

The V and J genes are TRBV20-1 and TRBJ2-5; TRBD2 agrees at 7 bases. V was pared by 3 bases and J by 4 bases, with 8 bases of the junction left unmatched. Germline V gene sequence: CDR1 DFQATT, CDR2 SNEGSKA (reference sequence). This CDR3 region has 14 residues. The CDR3 spells CSASLAGVGETQYF. The CDR3 region has the DNA TGCAGTGCTAGTCTCGCGGGAGTAGGAGAGACCCAGTACTTC.

The V call is TRBV11-2, the J call TRBJ2-7, with D perhaps TRBD1 or TRBD2 (7 bases each). Trimming left V 5 bases short and J 6 bases short, with 20 bases between. The CDR3 consists of 15 residues. Per germline, CDR1 SGHAT and CDR2 FQNNGV. CDR3 region: CASSPEFTGEGEQYF. Here the CDR3 DNA reads TGTGCCAGCAGCCCCGAATTCACAGGGGAGGGCGAGCAGTACTTC.

In DNA, the CDR3 is TGTGCCAGTAGTTGGGGACAGGGGACGAACACTGAAGCTTTCTTT. Protein sequence: CASSWGQGTNTEAFF. The chain has TRBV19 and TRBJ1-1, with 10 bases aligning to TRBD1. The CDR3 length is 15 residues. The V segment lost 5 bases and the J segment 1 base; nucleotides outside the gene matches: 4. Germline CDR1 is LNHDA and CDR2 is SQIVND (reference sequence).

Relative to its sample, this clone is medium-sized. This sequence joins TRBV4-2 and TRBJ2-1, with a weak D call TRBD2 (6 bases). The CDR3 sequence is 14 residues long. Looked up from germline, CDR1 is LGHNA and CDR2 is YNFKEQ. Trimming removed 5 bases at V and 7 bases at J, with 15 bases between. The CDR3 here is CASSTDTGTNEQFF. The DNA of the CDR3 is TGTGCCAGCAGCACGGACACGGGGACTAATGAGCAGTTCTTC.

This clone was found a few times. The chain uses TRBV27 and TRBJ1-5, with TRBD1 matching over 7 bases. The CDR3 loop spans 14 amino acids. Germline CDR1 is MNHEY and CDR2 is SMNVEV (reference sequence). Unmatched junction bases numbered 6, after V lost 5 bases and J lost 5 bases. The CDR3 DNA reads as TGTGCCAGCAGTCTAGGACAGGCTCATCAGCCCCAGCATTTT. Its translation is CASSLGQAHQPQHF.

J is TRBJ1-1 and V is TRBV5-5; D call uncertain. Per the germline V gene, CDR1 is SGHKS and CDR2 is YYEKEE (reference sequence). V was clipped by 0 bases and J by 1 base, with 13 bases between them. This CDR3 is 16 amino acids long. In DNA, the CDR3 is TGTGCCAGCAGCTTGGCACGGGGAAGTGGGAACACTGAAGCTTTCTTT. Translation: CASSLARGSGNTEAFF.

The chain couples TRBV18 to TRBJ1-2; TRBD1 matches 8 bases. Germline values: CDR1 KGHSH, CDR2 LQKENI. The CDR3 loop spans 16 amino acids. With 3 bases clipped from V and 0 bases from J, the junction kept 6 bases outside the gene matches. The CDR3 region is CASSPDRGRANYGYTF. CDR3 bases: TGTGCCAGCTCACCCGACAGGGGTCGAGCTAACTATGGCTACACCTTC.

This clone was seen more than once but under ten times. The J gene is TRBJ1-2, the V gene TRBV6-5; D not certain. The V gene's germline CDR1 is MNHEY and CDR2 SVGAGI. The V end was cut by 9 bases, the J end by 4 bases, with 15 bases between. The CDR3 runs to 13 residues. CDR3 protein: CARLLWVPYGYTF. The CDR3 nucleotides read TGTGCCAGACTTCTTTGGGTTCCCTATGGCTACACCTTC.

The chain links TRBV5-6 to TRBJ1-4, with 7 bases aligning to TRBD1. Germline V lookup: CDR1 SGHDT, CDR2 YYEEEE. V shed 4 bases, J shed 8 bases, and the junction held 11 bases outside the gene matches. The CDR3 loop spans 15 amino acids. Written as DNA, the CDR3 is TGTGCCAGCAGCCTAGGGACAGCTTTGGGCGAAAAACTGTTTTTT. Amino acid sequence: CASSLGTALGEKLFF.